The 9 T cell receptor beta chains reported below all come from one sample, sequenced in a study of Ad26.COV2.S vaccination and SARS-CoV-2 variants. TCRdb keeps only in-frame clones here, not all; method: immunoSEQ multiplex PCR. The table has 300,000 to 400,000 clones, approximately 86% seen once. The treatment here: around 19 received Ad26.COV2.S at low or high dose, single or two shots; a few received placebo; per-sample allocation not given. It was on day 63 after the first vaccine or placebo injection that samples were taken. Here the sequenced sample was peripheral blood, taken in a trial of Ad26.COV2.S vaccine versus placebo. The origin of the receptors is a person aged 18 to 65 who received the Ad26.COV2.S COVID-19 vaccine or a placebo.

The chain combines TRBV27 with TRBJ1-1; no firm D call. V was cut by 6 bases and J by 2 bases, with 10 bases left in between. The CDR3 totals 13 residues. Per germline, CDR1 MNHEY and CDR2 SMNVEV (reference sequence). CDR3 residues: CASRALGNTEAFF. The CDR3 nucleotides read TGTGCCAGCAGGGCGTTGGGTAACACTGAAGCTTTCTTT.

J is TRBJ2-6 and V is TRBV2; tentatively, D is TRBD1 (7 bases). The germline gives CDR1 SNHLY, CDR2 FYNNEI. This CDR3 is 20 amino acids long. The ends were cut back, 1 base at V and 1 base at J, with 20 bases in the middle. The DNA of the CDR3 is TGTGCCAGCAGTGAAGGGTTGCAGGGGGGCACCTCATCTGGGGCCAACGTCCTGACTTTC. It yields the protein CASSEGLQGGTSSGANVLTF.

The CDR3 bases are TGTGCCAGCAGGGACGGAAACAATGAGCAGTTCTTC. The encoded protein is CASRDGNNEQFF. J is TRBJ2-1 and V is TRBV7-9; D not certain. V was trimmed by 6 bases and J by 5 bases, leaving 8 bases between them. The CDR3 has 12 amino acids. From germline, CDR1 is SEHNR and CDR2 FQNEAQ (reference sequence).

The chain carries TRBV10-3 and TRBJ1-1, with 7 nucleotides matching TRBD1. The CDR3 runs to 14 residues. The germline V gene has CDR1 ENHRY and CDR2 SYGVKD. After removal of 6 bases from V and 1 base from J, the junction contained 5 bases not matched to a gene. CDR3: CAIRDTGENTEAFF. CDR3 nucleotides: TGTGCCATCAGGGATACAGGGGAGAACACTGAAGCTTTCTTT.

CDR3: CASTQDGSETQYF. CDR3 nucleotides: TGTGCCAGCACCCAAGACGGGAGCGAGACCCAGTACTTC. The gene calls are TRBV9 and TRBJ2-5, with D possibly being TRBD2 (6 bases). Trimming left V 6 bases short and J 5 bases short, with 14 bases between. The CDR3 contains 13 residues. The germline V gene has CDR1 SGDLS and CDR2 YYNGEE. Full variable domain (missing parts from reference TRBV9 and TRBJ2-5): DSGVTQTPKHLITATGQRVTLRCSPRSGDLSVYWYQQSLDQGLQFLIQYYNGEERAKGNILERFSAQQFPDLHSELNLSSLELGDSALYFCASTQDGSETQYFGPGTRLLVL.

The V call is TRBV2, the J call TRBJ2-7, with a weak D call TRBD2 (6 bases). From germline, CDR1 is SNHLY and CDR2 FYNNEI. The length of the CDR3 is 15 residues. V lost 1 base to trimming and J lost 7 bases, with 17 bases between them. The chain's CDR3 is CASSEVRTSRGEQYF. The CDR3 nucleotides are TGTGCCAGCAGTGAAGTTAGAACCTCCCGGGGGGAGCAGTACTTC.

The chain employs TRBV2 and TRBJ1-2; D uncertain. The CDR3 runs 14 residues. Trimming cost V 10 bases and J 6 bases, with 21 bases left between them. Looked up from germline, CDR1 is SNHLY and CDR2 is FYNNEI. This CDR3 is CAIPNKKGGDGYTF. Here the CDR3 DNA reads TGTGCCATCCCGAACAAGAAGGGTGGGGATGGCTACACCTTC.

The J gene is TRBJ2-7, the V gene TRBV4-2; D is perhaps TRBD2 (5 bases). This CDR3 contains 16 residues. Germline CDR1 and CDR2: LGHNA and YNFKEQ. Trimming cost V 1 base and J 6 bases, with 19 bases left between them. In DNA form, the CDR3 reads TGTGCCAGCAGCCAAGTTGCCGAGGGTCAGAAGGGCGAGCAGTACTTC. This gives the protein CASSQVAEGQKGEQYF.

A single count supports this clone. V is TRBV10-3 and J is TRBJ2-3; 11 bases are a match to TRBD2. This CDR3 is 16 amino acids long. Germline V gives CDR1 ENHRY, CDR2 SYGVKD. J lost 3 bases, V lost 4 bases, and 6 bases had no gene match. The chain's CDR3 is CAISVVAGGATDTQYF. CDR3 nucleotides: TGTGCCATCAGTGTGGTAGCGGGGGGGGCTACAGATACGCAGTATTTT.